The 26 T cell receptor beta chains below were found in one sample sequenced in a study of post-analysis software for immune sequencing data. Study observations and caveats: Controls had lower frequencies than patients of about 5 TRBV segments, which included TRBV5-6, TRBV5-1 and TRBV20-1.

Included in the TCR beta cDNA libraries were unique molecular identifiers. MiXCR, run by TCRdb on the PCR reads, gives a single entry per CDR3 protein. The table lists about 430,000 distinct CDR3 sequences, approximately 37% of them singletons. These receptors' antigens are unknown. Sequencing was done on a sample of blood. Receptor source: a girl aged 2 to 9 with multiple sclerosis.

The chain employs TRBV7-2 and TRBJ2-7; a weak D match, TRBD2 (6 bases). Germline V lookup: CDR1 SGHTA, CDR2 FQGNSA. V was pared by 2 bases and J by 0 bases, with 8 bases between. The CDR3 consists of 14 residues. The CDR3 sequence: CASSLYGSSYEQYF. CDR3 DNA sequence: TGTGCCAGCAGCTTATACGGGAGCTCCTACGAGCAGTACTTC.

Only a few counts were recorded for this clonotype. The chain has TRBV7-2 and TRBJ2-5; a weak D match, TRBD2 (6 bases). The end of the DNA is better explained by TRBJ2-7, so the J call may be wrong. CDR1 and CDR2 from the germline V gene are SGHTA and FQGNSA. CDR3 size: 16 residues. DNA of the CDR3: TGTGCCAGCAGCCCCTATTCGACTAGAAACGACTACGAGCAGTACTTC. Its translation is CASSPYSTRNDYEQYF.

The J gene is TRBJ2-7, the V gene TRBV13; D is undetermined. Germline assignment: CDR1 PRHDT and CDR2 FYEKMQ (reference sequence). Trimming removed 6 bases at V and 5 bases at J, with 17 bases between. The CDR3 extends over 14 amino acids. The CDR3: CASSSGPETHEQYF. The DNA of the CDR3 is TGTGCCAGCAGTTCGGGCCCGGAGACCCACGAGCAGTACTTC.

This chain links TRBV3-1 with TRBJ2-7; perhaps TRBD2 as D (6 bases). Germline V gene sequence: CDR1 LGHDT, CDR2 YNNKEL (reference sequence). The CDR3 is made up of 14 amino acids. V shed 4 bases and J shed 4 bases, with 14 bases lying between them. CDR3 DNA sequence: TGTGCCAGCAGCCCCGGGGGAAGTCCTTACGAGCAGTACTTC. Protein: CASSPGGSPYEQYF.

V usage is TRBV25-1 and J usage is TRBJ1-2; D unresolved. Trimming cost V 2 bases and J 1 base, with 8 bases left between them. The CDR3 is 14 amino acids. Germline V CDR1 and CDR2: MGHDK, SYGVNS. As DNA, the CDR3 is TGTGCCAGCAGTGAAGGAGGTTTTAACTATGGCTACACCTTC. Translated: CASSEGGFNYGYTF.

CDR3 protein: CASHQPGTGGAVTQYF. The DNA of the CDR3 is TGTGCCAGTCACCAACCCGGGACAGGGGGCGCGGTGACCCAGTACTTC. The V gene is TRBV28, the J gene TRBJ2-5, with TRBD1 identical over 12 bases. This CDR3 contains 16 residues. Germline V gene lookup returns CDR1 MDHEN and CDR2 SYDVKM. V dropped 9 bases and J dropped 7; count of bases not matched to a gene: 15.

A few counts support this clonotype. The chain uses TRBV6-1 and TRBJ2-3; possibly TRBD1 for D (6 bases). Germline CDR1 and CDR2: MNHNS and SASEGT. The CDR3 loop spans 17 amino acids. The V end was cut by 5 bases, the J end by 2 bases, with 20 bases between. The DNA for the CDR3 is TGTGCCAGCAGTAGCCAGGGGACACCCATTGTCACAGATACGCAGTATTTT. Translated, it gives CASSSQGTPIVTDTQYF.

The chain has TRBV6-1 and TRBJ2-7; 10 bases match TRBD1. CDR3 length equals 14 residues. In germline, CDR1 is MNHNS, CDR2 SASEGT. Losses at the gene ends were 6 bases for V and 1 base for J; bases not matched to a gene: 3. CDR3 sequence reads: CASRTGGQSYEQYF. The CDR3, as DNA: TGTGCCAGCAGGACAGGGGGCCAGTCCTACGAGCAGTACTTC.

CDR3 nucleotide sequence: TGTGCCAGCAGTTACCTAGCGGGGGGCCTCAGGGAGCTGTTTTTT. This translates into CASSYLAGGLRELFF. This chain uses TRBV6-5 with TRBJ2-2; TRBD2 agrees at 11 bases. V gave up 2 bases and J gave up 9 bases; unmatched junction bases: 5. Germline CDR1 and CDR2: MNHEY and SVGAGI. The CDR3 is 15 amino acids.

This clonotype was detected a few times. The chain is built from TRBV20-1 and TRBJ2-1; D unresolved. V was shortened by 0 bases and J by 8 bases, with 23 bases between the two germline ends. The CDR3 has 17 amino acids. CDR1 is DFQATT and CDR2 is SNEGSKA in the germline V gene (reference sequence). The CDR3 coding sequence is TGCAGTGCTAGAGATTCCCGGCCGGCCTTGTGGGGTTATGAGCAGTTCTTC. Protein sequence: CSARDSRPALWGYEQFF.

The chain has TRBV20-1 and TRBJ1-1; D unresolved. CDR3 length equals 13 residues. Germline V CDR1 and CDR2: DFQATT, SNEGSKA (reference sequence). V lost 5 bases to trimming and J lost 4 bases, with 14 bases between them. In DNA form, the CDR3 reads TGCAGTGCTCGAGGGTCCCTAGGCACTGAAGCTTTCTTT. It encodes CSARGSLGTEAFF.

The chain uses TRBV7-6 and TRBJ2-7; D may be TRBD1 (5 bases). This CDR3 region has 15 residues. Trimming removed 1 base from V and 1 base from J, with 11 bases in between. The germline gives CDR1 SGHVS, CDR2 FNYEAQ. The chain's CDR3 is CASSLGDSLSYEQYF. The CDR3, as DNA: TGTGCCAGCAGCTTAGGAGACAGTTTGTCCTACGAGCAGTACTTC.

This chain links TRBV29-1 with TRBJ2-7; D tentatively fits TRBD1 or TRBD2 (5 bases each). The CDR3 runs 13 residues. V was clipped by 4 bases and J by 3 bases, with 13 bases between them. Germline assignment: CDR1 SQVTM and CDR2 ANQGSEA. The CDR3 here is CSVGGFGGYEQYF. CDR3 DNA sequence: TGCAGCGTTGGCGGGTTTGGGGGCTACGAGCAGTACTTC.

A note on this clonotype: A much larger clone differs from this one at a single base, so this may be a read error. V is TRBV29-1 and J is TRBJ2-5; perhaps TRBD1 as D (7 bases). Germline lookup yields CDR1 SQVTM and CDR2 ANQGSEA. The CDR3 spans 12 residues. V gave up 4 bases and J gave up 11 bases, with 17 bases separating them. This CDR3 reads CSVGAGTDEQYF. The CDR3 DNA sequence: TGCAGCGTTGGGGCGGGGACAGATGAGCAGTACTTC.

A few counts support this clonotype. V gene TRBV7-9 combines with J gene TRBJ2-7, with TRBD2 matching over 9 bases. V lost 5 bases to trimming and J lost 4 bases; unmatched junction nucleotides: 9. The CDR3 extends over 15 amino acids. Germline-derived CDR1 and CDR2 are SEHNR and FQNEAQ (reference sequence). This CDR3 reads CASSARASGAYEQYF. The CDR3 region has the DNA TGTGCCAGCAGCGCAAGGGCTAGCGGGGCGTACGAGCAGTACTTC.

This clonotype was counted a few times. CDR3 residues: CASSPGGQYEQYF. CDR3 nucleotides: TGTGCCAGCAGCCCGGGGGGGCAATACGAGCAGTACTTC. V usage is TRBV12-3 or TRBV12-4 and J usage is TRBJ2-7; 8 nucleotides match TRBD2. The V segment lost 6 bases and the J segment 4 bases; nucleotides outside the gene matches: 5. CDR3 length: 13 amino acids.

This clonotype has more than one count but fewer than ten. The CDR3 bases are TGTGCCAGTAGAAAGGAGGGCGGCTCCTACAATGAGCAGTTCTTC. It codes for CASRKEGGSYNEQFF. The V gene is TRBV7-2, the J gene TRBJ2-1; maybe TRBD2 (6 bases). CDR1 is SGHTA and CDR2 is FQGNSA in the germline V gene. Trimming cost V 9 bases and J 0 bases, with 15 bases left between them. There are 15 residues in the CDR3.

This clonotype was observed a handful of times. The chain uses TRBV29-1 and TRBJ1-2; D call uncertain. Trimming removed 1 base from V and 3 bases from J, with 6 bases in between. CDR1 and CDR2 from the germline V gene are SQVTM and ANQGSEA. This CDR3 has 12 amino acids. The CDR3 loop reads CSVEGRYYGYTF. CDR3 nucleotides: TGCAGCGTTGAAGGGCGGTACTATGGCTACACCTTC.

V usage is TRBV6-2 or TRBV6-3 and J usage is TRBJ1-1; D possibly corresponds to TRBD1 (6 bases). Germline V gene data show CDR1 as MNHEY and CDR2 as SVGEGT. Between the trimmed V and J ends, which lost 8 bases and 5 bases, there was a span of 18 bases. This CDR3 contains 14 residues. As DNA, the CDR3 is TGTGCCAGCGGGTTCCCGTGGGGGCAGACTGAAGCTTTCTTT. It is translated as CASGFPWGQTEAFF.

The chain links TRBV7-2 to TRBJ2-3; 16 nucleotides align to TRBD2. Trimming took 5 bases from V and 5 from J; bases not matched to a gene: 10. The CDR3 runs 18 residues. Looked up from germline, CDR1 is SGHTA and CDR2 is FQGNSA. The CDR3 protein is CASSRDGTSGRARDTQYF. CDR3 DNA: TGTGCCAGCAGCCGGGATGGGACTAGCGGGAGGGCCAGAGATACGCAGTATTTT.

This clonotype was found a few times. The rearrangement joins TRBV20-1 to TRBJ1-2; D is unclear. Germline V gives CDR1 DFQATT, CDR2 SNEGSKA (reference sequence). Trimming stripped 3 bases from V and 2 bases from J, with 19 bases between. CDR3 length: 16 amino acids. The CDR3 reads CSARIPSGIYNYGYTF. As DNA, the CDR3 is TGCAGTGCTAGGATTCCCTCGGGGATTTACAACTATGGCTACACCTTC.

The J gene is TRBJ1-1, the V gene TRBV20-1; D is uncertain. Germline CDR1 and CDR2: DFQATT and SNEGSKA (reference sequence). Deletions cut 5 bases from V and 2 bases from J, with 12 bases between. The CDR3 is 13 amino acids. CDR3 amino acids: CSASQLPNTEAFF. The CDR3 bases are TGCAGTGCTTCGCAGTTACCTAACACTGAAGCTTTCTTT.

V gene TRBV5-1 combines with J gene TRBJ2-7; TRBD2 might be the D (5 bases). V was shortened by 3 bases and J by 2 bases, with 12 bases between the two germline ends. CDR1 and CDR2 from the germline V gene are SGHRS and YFSETQ. The CDR3 totals 14 residues. The CDR3 DNA reads as TGCGCCAGCAGCTCGAGCGACGGGACCTACGAGCAGTACTTC. It specifies CASSSSDGTYEQYF.

In this sample, this clonotype turned up a few times. The chain carries TRBV6-5 and TRBJ2-5; D is unresolved. The CDR3 runs 10 residues. The V gene lost 10 bases and the J gene lost 3 bases, with 6 bases spanning the gap. Germline-derived CDR1 and CDR2 are MNHEY and SVGAGI. In nucleotides, the CDR3 is TGTGCCACCCGGAAAGAGACCCAGTACTTC. Residues: CATRKETQYF.

CDR3 DNA sequence: TGTGCCAGCAGTATCCTAGGGGAGTTCTCCTACGAGCAGTACTTC. This codes for CASSILGEFSYEQYF. This sequence joins TRBV28 and TRBJ2-7; D may match TRBD1 or TRBD2 (5 bases each). V lost 5 bases and J 0 bases, leaving 14 bases between the germline ends. CDR1 is MDHEN and CDR2 is SYDVKM in the germline V gene. The CDR3 runs 15 residues.

This clonotype has a handful of counts. At one end the junction does not follow the germline gene, possibly because of a read error. The chain has TRBV7-7 and TRBJ2-7; the D gene is possibly TRBD1 (5 bases). The CDR3 is made up of 13 amino acids. Germline values: CDR1 SSHAT, CDR2 FNYEAQ (reference sequence). For the CDR3, the DNA is TGTGCTAGCAGCCCCTGGGGCCCCTACGAGCAGTACTTC. It codes for CASSPWGPYEQYF.